Below, 20 T cell receptor beta chains from the same sample are listed, as sequenced in a study of cytomegalovirus exposure and HLA in healthy donors. The PCR used 60 Vbeta and 13 Jbeta primers. TCRdb's table, derived via immunoSEQ multiplex PCR, lists solely in-frame clones and lacks some. This sample has 200,000 to 250,000 clones, with 70% to 80% found just once. The sample consisted of PBMCs. The receptors stem from a girl aged 2 to 9 in good health and CMV-seronegative.

This clone was counted a single time. The V gene is TRBV5-4, the J gene TRBJ2-2, with D maybe TRBD2 (6 bases). Germline V gives CDR1 SGHNT, CDR2 YYREEE (reference sequence). The CDR3 spans 13 residues. V was cut by 5 bases and J by 5 bases, with 10 bases left in between. CDR3 region: CASRPGLTGELFF. The CDR3 DNA follows: TGTGCCAGCAGACCTGGACTAACCGGGGAGCTGTTTTTT.

The chain employs TRBV2 and TRBJ1-1, with no clear D. Germline V CDR1 and CDR2: SNHLY, FYNNEI. The V and J ends lost 7 bases and 1 base respectively, with 10 bases between them. The CDR3 runs to 13 residues. Here the CDR3 DNA reads TGTGCCAGCATACACAGCCCGAACACTGAAGCTTTCTTT. Protein: CASIHSPNTEAFF.

V is TRBV19 and J is TRBJ2-7; D gene ambiguous. Germline CDR1 LNHDA, CDR2 SQIVND (reference sequence). This CDR3 region has 13 residues. The V gene lost 6 bases and the J gene lost 0 bases, with 9 bases spanning the gap. The CDR3 is CASSGRPSYEQYF. DNA of the CDR3: TGTGCCAGTAGCGGCAGGCCCTCCTACGAGCAGTACTTC.

Only one count was recorded for this clone. This chain links TRBV30 with TRBJ2-1; unclear D gene. Germline V gene data show CDR1 as GTSNPN and CDR2 as SVGIG (reference sequence). The CDR3 is 12 amino acids. The V and J ends lost 2 bases and 10 bases respectively, with 12 bases between them. The CDR3 protein is CAWSYGNREQFF. The CDR3, as DNA: TGTGCCTGGAGTTACGGTAACAGAGAGCAGTTCTTC. The entire variable domain, with the rest obtained from reference TRBV30 and TRBJ2-1, is as follows: SQTIHQWPATLVQPVGSPLSLECTVEGTSNPNLYWYRQAAGRGLQLLFYSVGIGQISSEVPQNLSASRPQDRQFILSSKKLLLSDSGFYLCAWSYGNREQFFGPGTRLTVL.

The gene calls are TRBV2 and TRBJ1-2; 7 bases match TRBD1. Germline V gene sequence: CDR1 SNHLY, CDR2 FYNNEI. Trimming cost V 4 bases and J 3 bases; bases outside gene matches: 2. CDR3 size: 13 residues. As DNA, the CDR3 is TGTGCCAGCAGTGGGGACAGCCACTATGGCTACACCTTC. Protein: CASSGDSHYGYTF.

The rearrangement links TRBV6-5 to TRBJ2-7; maybe TRBD1 (6 bases). V lost 7 bases, J lost 5 bases, and 9 bases lay in between. The length of the CDR3 is 11 residues. CDR1 MNHEY and CDR2 SVGAGI come from the germline V gene. The CDR3 here is CASNGDNEQYF. In DNA, the CDR3 is TGTGCCAGCAATGGGGACAACGAGCAGTACTTC.

The V gene is TRBV20-1, the J gene TRBJ1-2; unclear D gene. V lost 3 bases and J 5 bases, leaving 7 bases between the germline ends. The CDR3 extends over 11 amino acids. Germline V CDR1 and CDR2: DFQATT, SNEGSKA (reference sequence). The DNA of the CDR3 is TGCAGTGCTAGTCACAGTTATGGCTACACCTTC. As protein: CSASHSYGYTF.

The chain employs TRBV5-5 and TRBJ1-1; D gene unclear. Germline assignment: CDR1 SGHKS and CDR2 YYEKEE (reference sequence). The CDR3 runs 15 residues. Trimming pared 0 bases from V and 5 bases from J, leaving 14 bases between. The CDR3 sequence is CASSLAGWASTEAFF. The CDR3 nucleotides are TGTGCCAGCAGCTTGGCTGGCTGGGCCAGTACTGAAGCTTTCTTT. The full variable domain, with the rest looked up from reference TRBV5-5 and TRBJ1-1, is DAGVTQSPTHLIKTRGQQVTLRCSPISGHKSVSWYQQVLGQGPQFIFQYYEKEERGRGNFPDRFSARQFPNYSSELNVNALLLGDSALYLCASSLAGWASTEAFFGQGTRLTVV.

This clone has a handful of counts. The rearrangement links TRBV5-1 to TRBJ2-2; no clear D. Germline CDR1 is SGHRS and CDR2 is YFSETQ. The CDR3 totals 13 residues. V was pared by 3 bases and J by 4 bases, with 7 bases between. The CDR3 sequence is CASSSRGTGELFF. Here the CDR3 DNA reads TGCGCCAGCAGCTCAAGAGGCACCGGGGAGCTGTTTTTT. Combining the CDR3 with reference TRBV5-1 and TRBJ2-2 gives the whole variable domain KAGVTQTPRYLIKTRGQQVTLSCSPISGHRSVSWYQQTPGQGLQFLFEYFSETQRNKGNFPGRFSGRQFSNSRSEMNVSTLELGDSALYLCASSSRGTGELFFGEGSRLTVL.

In DNA form, the CDR3 reads TGTGCCAGCAGCGTATTCCCATCTAACACAGATACGCAGTATTTT. As protein: CASSVFPSNTDTQYF. This chain connects TRBV9 to TRBJ2-3; D uncertain. This CDR3 is built from 15 residues. Germline assignment: CDR1 SGDLS and CDR2 YYNGEE. The ends were cut back, 1 base at V and 2 bases at J, with 11 bases in the middle.

The V and J genes are TRBV5-6 and TRBJ2-7; D ambiguous. Trimming took 0 bases from V and 2 from J, leaving 6 bases between them. Germline V gives CDR1 SGHDT, CDR2 YYEEEE. CDR3 length: 13 residues. The CDR3 bases are TGTGCCAGCAGCTTGGGTGGCACCTACGAGCAGTACTTC. Its translation: CASSLGGTYEQYF.

As DNA, the CDR3 is TGTGCCAGCAGTTACCAGGTCTTTCAGCCCCAGCATTTT. The encoded protein is CASSYQVFQPQHF. The rearrangement joins TRBV6-5 to TRBJ1-5, with no clear D. Trimming shortened V by 2 bases and J by 6 bases, and 8 bases separated the two germline ends. The CDR3 is 13 amino acids. Germline V gene lookup returns CDR1 MNHEY and CDR2 SVGAGI.

J is TRBJ2-1 and V is TRBV27; 8 nucleotides align to TRBD2. After removal of 3 bases from V and 0 bases from J, the junction contained 4 bases not matched to a gene. The CDR3 is 16 residues long. CDR1 MNHEY and CDR2 SMNVEV come from the germline V gene (reference sequence). This chain's CDR3 is CASSFIAGSSYNEQFF. CDR3 in DNA: TGTGCCAGCAGTTTCATAGCGGGAAGCTCCTACAATGAGCAGTTCTTC.

This clone was detected once. The chain recombines TRBV7-3 with TRBJ1-1, with D possibly TRBD1 on 6 matching bases. The CDR3 is 14 residues long. The germline V gene encodes CDR1 SGHTA and CDR2 FQGTGA. The V end was cut by 4 bases, the J end by 8 bases, with 17 bases between. The CDR3 bases are TGTGCCAGCAGCTCAATCGGGACACCTGGGGAAGCTTTCTTT. Amino acid sequence: CASSSIGTPGEAFF.

The chain couples TRBV6-5 to TRBJ1-4; 7 bases line up with TRBD1. Germline lookup yields CDR1 MNHEY and CDR2 SVGAGI. The CDR3 totals 14 residues. V shed 6 bases, J shed 5 bases, and the junction held 6 bases outside the gene matches. The CDR3 DNA reads as TGTGCCAGCAGAGAGGGACAGAGAAATGAAAAACTGTTTTTT. It translates to CASREGQRNEKLFF.

This chain uses TRBV6-5 with TRBJ1-1; tentative D call: TRBD1 (6 bases). The V gene's germline CDR1 is MNHEY and CDR2 SVGAGI. Deletions cut 4 bases from V and 1 base from J, with 16 bases between. This CDR3 is built from 16 residues. CDR3 loop: CASSSEQGRGNTEAFF. CDR3 sequence (DNA): TGTGCCAGCAGTTCCGAACAGGGCCGGGGGAACACTGAAGCTTTCTTT.

V gene TRBV19 combines with J gene TRBJ2-4, with TRBD1 matching over 8 bases. Per the germline V gene, CDR1 is LNHDA and CDR2 is SQIVND (reference sequence). The CDR3 runs 15 residues. V shed 5 bases, J shed 0 bases, and the junction held 3 bases outside the gene matches. CDR3 in DNA: TGTGCCAGTAGTGGGACAGGCCTAGCCAAAAACATTCAGTACTTC. Its translation: CASSGTGLAKNIQYF. The full variable domain, with the rest looked up from reference TRBV19 and TRBJ2-4, is DGGITQSPKYLFRKEGQNVTLSCEQNLNHDAMYWYRQDPGQGLRLIYYSQIVNDFQKGDIAEGYSVSREKKESFPLTVTSAQKNPTAFYLCASSGTGLAKNIQYFGAGTRLSVL.

The rearrangement uses TRBV21-1 and TRBJ2-3; TRBD2 is taken as the D call from the table, unchecked against the DNA. TRBV21-1 is an annotated pseudogene. This CDR3 contains 17 residues. The DNA of the CDR3 is TGTGCCAGCAGCAAAGTATGCGCGGGAGTTAGCACAGATACGCAGTATTTT. Translating gives CASSKVCAGVSTDTQYF.

This clone has only a few counts. V gene TRBV30 combines with J gene TRBJ2-7; unclear D gene. This CDR3 contains 14 residues. Germline V gene sequence: CDR1 GTSNPN, CDR2 SVGIG (reference sequence). Trimming cost V 1 base and J 0 bases, with 10 bases left between them. CDR3 residues: CAWSGFERSYEQYF. The CDR3 DNA reads as TGTGCCTGGAGTGGTTTCGAGCGCTCCTACGAGCAGTACTTC.

The J gene is TRBJ1-2, the V gene TRBV11-2; D remains unclear. Germline loops: CDR1 SGHAT, CDR2 FQNNGV. The V end lost 2 bases, the J end lost 4 bases, and 14 bases lay between the germline ends. This CDR3 contains 15 residues. CDR3 sequence (DNA): TGTGCCAGCAGCTTAATCTCCATGGGCTCCTATGGCTACACCTTC. Translation: CASSLISMGSYGYTF.